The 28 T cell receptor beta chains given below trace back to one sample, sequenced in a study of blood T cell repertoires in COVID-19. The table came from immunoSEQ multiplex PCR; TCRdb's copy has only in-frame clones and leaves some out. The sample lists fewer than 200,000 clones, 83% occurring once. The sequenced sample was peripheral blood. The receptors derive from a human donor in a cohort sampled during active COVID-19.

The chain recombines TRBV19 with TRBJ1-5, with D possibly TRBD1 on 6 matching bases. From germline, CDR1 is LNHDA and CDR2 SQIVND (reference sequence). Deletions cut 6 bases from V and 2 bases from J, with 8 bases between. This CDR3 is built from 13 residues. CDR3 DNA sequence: TGTGCCAGTAGGGACAGAGGCAATCAGCCCCAGCATTTT. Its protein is CASRDRGNQPQHF.

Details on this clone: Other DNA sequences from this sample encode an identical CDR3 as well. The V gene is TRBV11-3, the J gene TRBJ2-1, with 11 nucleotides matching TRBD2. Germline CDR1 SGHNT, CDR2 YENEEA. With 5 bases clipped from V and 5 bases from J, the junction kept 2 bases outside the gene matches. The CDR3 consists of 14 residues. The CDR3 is CASSLAGGNNEQFF. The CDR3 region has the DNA TGTGCCAGCAGCCTAGCGGGAGGAAACAATGAGCAGTTCTTC. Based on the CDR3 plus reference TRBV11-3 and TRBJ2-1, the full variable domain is EAGVVQSPRYKIIEKKQPVAFWCNPISGHNTLYWYLQNLGQGPELLIRYENEEAVDDSQLPKDRFSAERLKGVDSTLKIQPAELGDSAVYLCASSLAGGNNEQFFGPGTRLTVL.

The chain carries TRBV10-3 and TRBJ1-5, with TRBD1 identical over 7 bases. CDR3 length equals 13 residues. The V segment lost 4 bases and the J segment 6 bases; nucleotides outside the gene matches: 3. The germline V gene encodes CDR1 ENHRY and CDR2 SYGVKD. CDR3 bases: TGTGCCATCAGTGCAGGGGACAGTCAGCCCCAGCATTTT. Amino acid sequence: CAISAGDSQPQHF.

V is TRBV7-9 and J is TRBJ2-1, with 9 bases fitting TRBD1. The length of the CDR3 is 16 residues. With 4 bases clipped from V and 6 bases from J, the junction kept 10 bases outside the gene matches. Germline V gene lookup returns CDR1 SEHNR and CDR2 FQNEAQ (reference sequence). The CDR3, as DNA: TGTGCCAGCAGCTACAATCCGGGACAGGGTCCCAATGAGCAGTTCTTC. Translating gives CASSYNPGQGPNEQFF.

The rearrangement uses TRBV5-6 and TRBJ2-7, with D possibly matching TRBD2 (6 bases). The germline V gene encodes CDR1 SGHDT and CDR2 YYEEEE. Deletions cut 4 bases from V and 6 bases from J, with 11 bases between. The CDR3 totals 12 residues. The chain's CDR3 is CASSLTSSEQYF. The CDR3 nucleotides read TGTGCCAGCAGCCTGACTAGTAGCGAGCAGTACTTC.

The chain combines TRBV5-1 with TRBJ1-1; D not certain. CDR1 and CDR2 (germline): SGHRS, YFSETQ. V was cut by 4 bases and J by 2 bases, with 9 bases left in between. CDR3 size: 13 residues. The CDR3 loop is CASSPRENTEAFF. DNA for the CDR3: TGCGCCAGCAGCCCGCGGGAAAACACTGAAGCTTTCTTT.

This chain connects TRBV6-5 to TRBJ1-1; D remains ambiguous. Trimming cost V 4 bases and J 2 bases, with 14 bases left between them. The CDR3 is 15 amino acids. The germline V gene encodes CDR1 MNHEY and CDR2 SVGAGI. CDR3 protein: CASSSSPATNTEAFF. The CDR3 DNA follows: TGTGCCAGCAGTTCTAGTCCGGCCACTAACACTGAAGCTTTCTTT.

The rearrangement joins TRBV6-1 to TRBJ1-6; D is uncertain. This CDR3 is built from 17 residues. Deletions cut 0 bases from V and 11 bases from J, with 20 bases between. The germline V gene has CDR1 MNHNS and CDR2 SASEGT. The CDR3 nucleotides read TGTGCCAGCAGTGAAGCGAGGTCCGGGGTATCGGCCCCACCCCTCCACTTT. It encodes CASSEARSGVSAPPLHF.

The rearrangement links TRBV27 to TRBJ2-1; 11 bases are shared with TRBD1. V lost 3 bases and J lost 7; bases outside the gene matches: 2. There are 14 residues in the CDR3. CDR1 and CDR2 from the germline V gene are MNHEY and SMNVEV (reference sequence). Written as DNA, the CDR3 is TGTGCCAGCAGTTTTGGGACAGGGGGGAATGAGCAGTTCTTC. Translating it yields CASSFGTGGNEQFF.

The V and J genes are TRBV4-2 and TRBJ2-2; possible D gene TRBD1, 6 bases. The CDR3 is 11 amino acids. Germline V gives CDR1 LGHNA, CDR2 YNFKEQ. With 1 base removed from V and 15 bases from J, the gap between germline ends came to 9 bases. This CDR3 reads CASSQGTELFF. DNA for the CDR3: TGTGCCAGCAGCCAAGGGACAGAGTTGTTTTTT.

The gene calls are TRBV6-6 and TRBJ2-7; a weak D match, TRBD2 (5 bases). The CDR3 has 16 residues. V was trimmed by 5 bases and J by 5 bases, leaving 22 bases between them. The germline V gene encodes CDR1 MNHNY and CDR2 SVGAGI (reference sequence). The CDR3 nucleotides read TGTGCCAGCAGTCTCACTAGGGCCTCCATAAGGAACGAGCAGTACTTC. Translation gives CASSLTRASIRNEQYF.

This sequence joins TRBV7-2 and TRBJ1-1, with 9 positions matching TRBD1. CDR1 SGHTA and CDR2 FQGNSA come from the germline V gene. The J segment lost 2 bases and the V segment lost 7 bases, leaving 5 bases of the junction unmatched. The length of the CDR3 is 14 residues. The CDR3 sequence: CASTRDRVNTEAFF. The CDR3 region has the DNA TGTGCCAGCACCCGGGACAGGGTTAACACTGAAGCTTTCTTT.

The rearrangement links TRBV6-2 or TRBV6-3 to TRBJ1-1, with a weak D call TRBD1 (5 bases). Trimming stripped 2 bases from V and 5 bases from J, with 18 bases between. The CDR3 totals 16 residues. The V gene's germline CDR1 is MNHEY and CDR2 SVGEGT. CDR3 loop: CASSYLPGWGGTEAFF. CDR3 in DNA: TGTGCCAGCAGTTACCTTCCGGGATGGGGGGGGACTGAAGCTTTCTTT.

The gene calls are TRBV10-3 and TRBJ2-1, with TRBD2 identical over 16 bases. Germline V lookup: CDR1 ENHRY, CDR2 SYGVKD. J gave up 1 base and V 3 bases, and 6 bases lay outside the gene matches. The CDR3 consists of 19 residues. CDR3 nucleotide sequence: TGTGCCATCAGTGATGGGGGACTAGCGGGAGGGCCATCCTACAATGAGCAGTTCTTC. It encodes CAISDGGLAGGPSYNEQFF.

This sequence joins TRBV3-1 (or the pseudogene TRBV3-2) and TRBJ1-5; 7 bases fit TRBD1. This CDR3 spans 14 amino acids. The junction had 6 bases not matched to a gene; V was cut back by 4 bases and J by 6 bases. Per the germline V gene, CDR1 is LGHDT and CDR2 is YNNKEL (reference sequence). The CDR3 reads CASSRTGDAQPQHF. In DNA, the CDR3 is TGTGCCAGCAGCCGCACAGGGGATGCTCAGCCCCAGCATTTT.

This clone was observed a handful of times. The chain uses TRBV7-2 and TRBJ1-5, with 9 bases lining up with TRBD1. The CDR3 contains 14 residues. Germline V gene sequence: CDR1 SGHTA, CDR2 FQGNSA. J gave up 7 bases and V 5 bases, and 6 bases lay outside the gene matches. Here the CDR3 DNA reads TGTGCCAGCAGCCGGACAGGGGTGACCCAGCCCCAGCATTTT. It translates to CASSRTGVTQPQHF.

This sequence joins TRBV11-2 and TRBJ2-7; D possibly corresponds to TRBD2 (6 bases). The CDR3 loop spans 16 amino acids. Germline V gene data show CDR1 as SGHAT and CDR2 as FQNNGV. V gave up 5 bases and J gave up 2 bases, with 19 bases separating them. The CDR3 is CASSPSRLATTYEQYF. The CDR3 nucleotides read TGTGCCAGCAGCCCTAGCAGGCTAGCGACGACCTACGAGCAGTACTTC. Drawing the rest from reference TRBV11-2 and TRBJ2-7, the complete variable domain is EAGVAQSPRYKIIEKRQSVAFWCNPISGHATLYWYQQILGQGPKLLIQFQNNGVVDDSQLPKDRFSAERLKGVDSTLKIQPAKLEDSAVYLCASSPSRLATTYEQYFGPGTRLTVT.

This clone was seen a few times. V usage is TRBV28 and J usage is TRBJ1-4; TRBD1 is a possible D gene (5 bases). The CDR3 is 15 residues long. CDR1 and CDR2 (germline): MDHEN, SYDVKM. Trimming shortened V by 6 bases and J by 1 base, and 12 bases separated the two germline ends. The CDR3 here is CASSAGGGTNEKLFF. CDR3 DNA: TGTGCCAGCAGCGCCGGGGGGGGAACTAATGAAAAACTGTTTTTT. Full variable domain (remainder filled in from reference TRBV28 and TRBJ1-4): DVKVTQSSRYLVKRTGEKVFLECVQDMDHENMFWYRQDPGLGLRLIYFSYDVKMKEKGDIPEGYSVSREKKERFSLILESASTNQTSMYLCASSAGGGTNEKLFFGSGTQLSVL.

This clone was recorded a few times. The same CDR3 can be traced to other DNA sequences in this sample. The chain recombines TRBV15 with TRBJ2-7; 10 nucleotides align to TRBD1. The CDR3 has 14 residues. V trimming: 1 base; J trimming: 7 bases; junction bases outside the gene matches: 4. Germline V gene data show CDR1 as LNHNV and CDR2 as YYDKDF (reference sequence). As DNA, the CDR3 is TGTGCCACCAGCAGAGGACAGGGGGCGCGGGAGCAGTACTTC. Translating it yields CATSRGQGAREQYF.

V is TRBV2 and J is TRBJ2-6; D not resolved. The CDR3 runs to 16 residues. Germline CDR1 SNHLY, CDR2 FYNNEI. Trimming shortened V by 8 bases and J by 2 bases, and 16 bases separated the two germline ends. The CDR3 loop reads CASGGAAAPGANVLTF. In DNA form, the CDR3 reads TGTGCCAGCGGCGGAGCCGCGGCCCCTGGGGCCAACGTCCTGACTTTC.

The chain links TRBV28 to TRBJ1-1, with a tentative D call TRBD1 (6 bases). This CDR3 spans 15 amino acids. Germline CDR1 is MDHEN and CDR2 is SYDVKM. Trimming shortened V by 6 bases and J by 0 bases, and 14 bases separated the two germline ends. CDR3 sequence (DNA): TGTGCCAGCAGCGGACCTGGGACAATGAACACTGAAGCTTTCTTT. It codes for CASSGPGTMNTEAFF. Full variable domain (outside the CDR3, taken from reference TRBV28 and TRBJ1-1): DVKVTQSSRYLVKRTGEKVFLECVQDMDHENMFWYRQDPGLGLRLIYFSYDVKMKEKGDIPEGYSVSREKKERFSLILESASTNQTSMYLCASSGPGTMNTEAFFGQGTRLTVV.

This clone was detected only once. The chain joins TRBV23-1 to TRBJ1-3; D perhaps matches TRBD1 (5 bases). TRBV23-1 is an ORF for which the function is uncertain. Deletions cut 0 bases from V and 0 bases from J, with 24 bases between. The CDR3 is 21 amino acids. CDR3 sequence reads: CASSQSRGTVGFVVSGNTIYF. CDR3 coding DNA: TGCGCCAGCAGTCAATCCCGCGGGACGGTGGGGTTTGTCGTCTCTGGAAACACCATATATTTT.

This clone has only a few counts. The chain's CDR3 is CASSRTPGQSEQYF. For the CDR3, the DNA is TGTGCCAGCAGTCGCACGCCGGGACAGAGCGAGCAGTACTTC. J is TRBJ2-7 and V is TRBV28, with 7 bases identical to TRBD1. With 5 bases clipped from V and 6 bases from J, the junction kept 10 bases outside the gene matches. Germline lookup yields CDR1 MDHEN and CDR2 SYDVKM. This CDR3 has 14 amino acids. Together with reference TRBV28 and TRBJ2-7, the CDR3 gives the full variable domain: DVKVTQSSRYLVKRTGEKVFLECVQDMDHENMFWYRQDPGLGLRLIYFSYDVKMKEKGDIPEGYSVSREKKERFSLILESASTNQTSMYLCASSRTPGQSEQYFGPGTRLTVT.

CDR3 coding DNA: TGTGCCAGCAGCTTAGGGCCAGCGGGAAATTCATACGAGCAGTACTTC. As protein: CASSLGPAGNSYEQYF. This chain links TRBV7-2 with TRBJ2-7, with TRBD2 matching over 7 bases. CDR3 length: 16 residues. Per the germline V gene, CDR1 is SGHTA and CDR2 is FQGNSA. Germline trimming cut 1 base from V and 4 bases from J; bases unmatched to any gene: 10.

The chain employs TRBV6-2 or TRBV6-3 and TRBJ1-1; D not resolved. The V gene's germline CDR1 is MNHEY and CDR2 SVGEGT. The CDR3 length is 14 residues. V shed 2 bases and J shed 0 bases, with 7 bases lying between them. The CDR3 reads CASSYLSLNTEAFF. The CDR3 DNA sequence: TGTGCCAGCAGTTACCTCAGTTTGAACACTGAAGCTTTCTTT.

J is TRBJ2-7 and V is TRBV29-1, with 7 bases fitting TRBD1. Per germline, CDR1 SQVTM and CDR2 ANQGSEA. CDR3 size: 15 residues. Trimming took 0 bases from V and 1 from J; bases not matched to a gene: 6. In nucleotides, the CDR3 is TGCAGCGTTGAAGAAGGTCAGGGGGTGTCCTACGAGCAGTACTTC. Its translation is CSVEEGQGVSYEQYF.

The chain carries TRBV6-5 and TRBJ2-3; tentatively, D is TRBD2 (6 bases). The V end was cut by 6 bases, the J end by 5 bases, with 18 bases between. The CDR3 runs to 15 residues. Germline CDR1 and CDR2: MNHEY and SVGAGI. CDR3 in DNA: TGTGCCAGCAGCCGTAAGCGGGCCTGGGGAGATACGCAGTATTTT. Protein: CASSRKRAWGDTQYF.

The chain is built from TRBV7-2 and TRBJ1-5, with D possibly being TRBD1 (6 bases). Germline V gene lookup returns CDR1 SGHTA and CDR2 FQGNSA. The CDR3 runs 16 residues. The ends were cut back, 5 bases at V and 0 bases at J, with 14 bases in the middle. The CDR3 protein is CASSPGQRFSNQPQHF. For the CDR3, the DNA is TGTGCCAGCAGCCCCGGACAGCGTTTTAGCAATCAGCCCCAGCATTTT.